Below, 16 T cell receptor beta chains from the same sample are listed, as sequenced in a study of CD8 T cells in ankylosing spondylitis (dated by TCRdb to about 2017). Study-wide conclusions, independent of this receptor: Blood from ankylosing spondylitis patients appeared to be characterized by a TCR beta motif composed of roughly 8 highly homologous amino acid variants.

Their antigens remain unidentified. The method behind the library was 5' RACE. TCRdb names Illumina HiSeq 2500 as the instrument used. Through fastp at Q25 and MiXCR, TCRdb rebuilt clones from the public reads, retaining in-frame beta chains. Merged by CDR3 protein, the rows form single entries marked with the most common genes and DNA. Across this sample there are 750,000 to 850,000 distinct CDR3 sequences, with roughly 10% seen only once. The biggest ten clones account for approximately 0.51% of the sample. Sequencing input: blood, either unsorted or a sorted T cell fraction (not recorded which). These receptors all come from a male donor with ankylosing spondylitis.

This clonotype appeared many times. This sequence joins TRBV27 and TRBJ1-2; TRBD1 agrees at 9 bases. The CDR3 sequence is 14 residues long. Germline V CDR1 and CDR2: MNHEY, SMNVEV (reference sequence). V shed 7 bases, J shed 4 bases, and the junction held 7 bases outside the gene matches. The CDR3 spells CASTPGTGLYGYTF. The CDR3 DNA reads TGTGCCAGCACCCCCGGGACAGGGCTCTATGGCTACACCTTC.

CDR3 in DNA: TGTGCCAGCTCACCCGGGAGGAGTTGGGAGCAGTACTTC. It translates to CASSPGRSWEQYF. This chain connects TRBV18 to TRBJ2-7; 7 bases are shared with TRBD2. The germline V gene has CDR1 KGHSH and CDR2 LQKENI. V was clipped by 3 bases and J by 7 bases; unmatched bases: 6. The CDR3 length is 13 residues. Supplemented by reference TRBV18 and TRBJ2-7, the full variable domain reads NAGVMQNPRHLVRRRGQEARLRCSPMKGHSHVYWYRQLPEEGLKFMVYLQKENIIDESGMPKERFSAEFPKEGPSILRIQQVVRGDSAAYFCASSPGRSWEQYFGPGTRLTVT.

This chain links TRBV27 with TRBJ2-7; possibly TRBD1 for D (6 bases). The V end was cut by 8 bases, the J end by 3 bases, with 11 bases between. This CDR3 has 12 amino acids. CDR1 is MNHEY, CDR2 SMNVEV, per germline (reference sequence). Here the CDR3 reads CASQKQGYEQYF. The CDR3 DNA follows: TGTGCCAGCCAAAAACAGGGCTACGAGCAGTACTTC.

The chain employs TRBV15 and TRBJ2-6, with unresolved D. Trimming pared 8 bases from V and 5 bases from J, leaving 13 bases between. The CDR3 has 14 residues. Germline V gene sequence: CDR1 LNHNV, CDR2 YYDKDF (reference sequence). This chain's CDR3 is CATGRFLRANVLTF. The CDR3 bases are TGTGCCACCGGACGGTTTTTACGGGCCAACGTCCTGACTTTC.

The gene calls are TRBV20-1 and TRBJ2-3; no clear D. The CDR3 runs 13 residues. V shed 6 bases and J shed 0 bases, with 10 bases lying between them. Germline CDR1 reads DFQATT; CDR2 reads SNEGSKA (reference sequence). The CDR3 reads CSALVRSTDTQYF. The CDR3 DNA is TGCAGTGCCTTAGTAAGGAGCACAGATACGCAGTATTTT.

The chain is built from TRBV7-9 and TRBJ2-7; D is uncertain. From germline, CDR1 is SEHNR and CDR2 FQNEAQ (reference sequence). This CDR3 comprises 15 residues. V was pared by 4 bases and J by 1 base, with 14 bases between. The CDR3 bases are TGTGCCAGCAGCTCAGACACTCCCTCTTCCTACGAGCAGTACTTC. The encoded protein is CASSSDTPSSYEQYF.

CDR3 DNA sequence: TGCGCCAGCAGGGCACAACTCGCAACTAATGAAAAACTGTTTTTT. It codes for CASRAQLATNEKLFF. The gene calls are TRBV10-2 and TRBJ1-4, with D unresolved. This CDR3 is 15 amino acids long. With 6 bases removed from V and 0 bases from J, the gap between germline ends came to 11 bases. Germline V gene lookup returns CDR1 WSHSY and CDR2 SAAADI.

This clonotype was picked up a small number of times. The chain carries TRBV20-1 and TRBJ2-3, with 7 bases lining up with TRBD2. In germline, CDR1 is DFQATT, CDR2 SNEGSKA (reference sequence). This CDR3 has 16 amino acids. V gave up 4 bases and J gave up 1 base; unmatched junction bases: 11. The CDR3 here is CSAIQGEGPGTDTQYF. CDR3 DNA: TGCAGTGCTATCCAAGGGGAGGGCCCGGGCACAGATACGCAGTATTTT.

The chain carries TRBV20-1 and TRBJ2-1; weak D call: TRBD1 (5 bases). The CDR3 spans 14 residues. The germline V gene has CDR1 DFQATT and CDR2 SNEGSKA (reference sequence). V was trimmed by 3 bases and J by 5 bases, leaving 14 bases between them. The CDR3 is CSASGLTGNNEQFF. As DNA, the CDR3 is TGCAGTGCTAGCGGGCTTACAGGTAACAATGAGCAGTTCTTC.

This clonotype was observed at least ten times. This chain links TRBV15 with TRBJ2-5; D might be TRBD2 (6 bases). The CDR3 runs 15 residues. Trimming took 1 base from V and 1 from J, leaving 10 bases between them. CDR1 is LNHNV, CDR2 YYDKDF, per germline (reference sequence). CDR3 sequence: CATSRARETQETQYF. CDR3 sequence (DNA): TGTGCCACCAGCAGAGCTCGGGAGACCCAAGAGACCCAGTACTTC.

This clonotype was seen ten or more times. V usage is TRBV5-1 and J usage is TRBJ2-1; 13 bases line up with TRBD2. CDR1 is SGHRS, CDR2 YFSETQ, per germline. The length of the CDR3 is 18 residues. J gave up 3 bases and V 6 bases, and 12 bases lay outside the gene matches. In DNA form, the CDR3 reads TGCGCCAGCACCGGGACTAGCGGGGCCCAGCGTTACTACAATGAGCAGTTCTTC. As protein: CASTGTSGAQRYYNEQFF. Full variable domain (missing parts from reference TRBV5-1 and TRBJ2-1): KAGVTQTPRYLIKTRGQQVTLSCSPISGHRSVSWYQQTPGQGLQFLFEYFSETQRNKGNFPGRFSGRQFSNSRSEMNVSTLELGDSALYLCASTGTSGAQRYYNEQFFGPGTRLTVL.

This clonotype appeared a few times. The genes are TRBV2 and TRBJ2-7; maybe TRBD1 (6 bases). The CDR3 extends over 12 amino acids. Germline V gene data show CDR1 as SNHLY and CDR2 as FYNNEI. Trimming cost V 10 bases and J 5 bases, with 15 bases left between them. The CDR3 here is CANSQTGNEQYF. The CDR3 nucleotides are TGTGCCAACTCGCAGACAGGCAACGAGCAGTACTTC.

The V and J genes are TRBV4-1 and TRBJ2-7; 8 bases map to TRBD1. In germline, CDR1 is MGHRA, CDR2 YSYEKL. V lost 0 bases and J lost 3; bases outside the gene matches: 10. The CDR3 has 17 residues. The CDR3 DNA follows: TGCGCCAGCAGCCAAGATCGTGGACAGGGCGGCTACTACGAGCAGTACTTC. It is translated as CASSQDRGQGGYYEQYF.

This clonotype turned up a few times. This sequence joins TRBV7-2 and TRBJ1-5, with no clear D. CDR1 and CDR2 (germline): SGHTA, FQGNSA. CDR3 size: 13 residues. V lost 5 bases and J 7 bases, leaving 12 bases between the germline ends. The CDR3 protein is CASSVISRQPQHF. The CDR3 DNA follows: TGTGCCAGCAGCGTTATCAGTAGGCAGCCCCAGCATTTT.

The chain uses TRBV4-3 and TRBJ1-6; TRBD1 agrees at 10 bases. The CDR3 loop spans 17 amino acids. V lost 0 bases, J lost 8 bases, and 7 bases stayed unmatched. CDR1 and CDR2 (germline): LGHNA, YSLEER. This chain's CDR3 is CASSQDHYGTGDSPLHF. CDR3 DNA: TGCGCCAGCAGCCAAGATCATTATGGGACAGGGGATTCACCCCTCCACTTT.

In this sample, this clonotype turned up a few times. This sequence joins TRBV7-2 and TRBJ1-5; D unclear. Trimming stripped 3 bases from V and 7 bases from J, with 10 bases between. The V gene's germline CDR1 is SGHTA and CDR2 FQGNSA. The length of the CDR3 is 13 residues. CDR3 bases: TGTGCCAGCAGCTTCGTCGGGGTCCAGCCCCAGCATTTT. Its protein product is CASSFVGVQPQHF.